This T cell receptor beta chain was identified in a study of blood T cell repertoires in COVID-19. On the study more broadly: T cells, B-cell-depleted T cells, or PBMCs supplied cDNA or gDNA.

Sequenced by immunoSEQ multiplex PCR; TCRdb stores in-frame clones only, minus some. The sample holds more than 45,000 clones, about nine tenths seen once. The ends lost 5 bases at V and 1 base at J; junction bases unmatched: 2. Germline CDR1 reads MNHEY; CDR2 reads SVGAGI. This CDR3 is 14 amino acids long. This sequence originates from a man between 65 and 79 years old with acute or convalescent COVID-19. The V gene is TRBV6-5, the J gene TRBJ1-5, with TRBD1 identical over 7 bases. Input material: peripheral blood. The chain's CDR3 is CASSKGQSNQPQHF. In DNA, the CDR3 is TGTGCCAGCAGTAAGGGACAGAGCAATCAGCCCCAGCATTTT.